These T cell receptor beta chains were read from a single sample in a study of low-dose radiotherapy and immunotherapy resistance in tumors. One entry per CDR3 protein results from TCRdb running MiXCR on the reads. Of tens of thousands of distinct CDR3 sequences in the sample, approximately 12% were seen once. The material was PBMCs, obtained before treatment. These receptors were taken from a female donor with ovarian cancer. Each CDR3 is given with its conserved first and last residue.

v_gene,j_gene,CDR3aa
TRBV7-3,TRBJ2-1,CASSFGGRNEQFF
TRBV28,TRBJ1-5,CASSFVRNQPQHF
TRBV29-1,TRBJ2-3,CSVGSTDTQYF
TRBV10-1,TRBJ2-2,CASSVKATGELFFF
TRBV6-5,TRBJ2-7,CASSQGPWSYEQYF
TRBV20-1,TRBJ2-1,CSAPRSSGPYNEQFF
TRBV7-6,TRBJ2-4,CASSSGGTPAGDVAKNIQYF
TRBV5-1,TRBJ1-1,CASRLGELENTEAFF
TRBV7-9,TRBJ2-5,CASSLRTGRFQETQYF
TRBV2,TRBJ2-5,CASGHRANQETQYF
TRBV27,TRBJ1-1,CASTPPGQRPGDTEAFF
TRBV7-9,TRBJ2-1,CASITKGGGINEQFF
TRBV9,TRBJ2-3,CASSPPGTTQYF
TRBV2,TRBJ2-2,CASSQTSGPGELFF
TRBV14,TRBJ2-5,CASSQYVETQYF
TRBV2,TRBJ2-1,CASSQGGLAGGWQFF
TRBV19,TRBJ2-7,CASSTRTGVAYEQYF
TRBV29-1,TRBJ2-7,CSAGTAFEQYF
TRBV2,TRBJ1-1,CASMLNTEAFF
TRBV25-1,TRBJ1-5,CASSEGGVGHNQPQHF
TRBV28,TRBJ1-2,CASSLPPYGYTF
TRBV29-1,TRBJ2-3,CSVEKGADTQYF
TRBV10-3,TRBJ2-3,CAISDLKQGTDTQYF
TRBV30,TRBJ1-1,CAWSFQGDTEAFF
TRBV2,TRBJ2-7,CASSPDRGVPGEQYF
TRBV5-4,TRBJ1-6,CASSLQGGSPLHF
TRBV30,TRBJ1-3,CAWTRYSGNTIYF
TRBV4-2,TRBJ1-6,CASSQPDSSPLHF
TRBV20-1,TRBJ2-1,CSAKVLRDNNEQFF
TRBV2,TRBJ1-5,CASNGRAGQPQHF
TRBV5-5,TRBJ2-1,CASSRLADNEQFF
TRBV4-1,TRBJ2-1,CASSIQGGNEQFF
TRBV14,TRBJ2-1,CASSQEFGRGNEQFF
TRBV5-1,TRBJ2-7,CASSPEGGPYEQYF
TRBV4-1,TRBJ2-1,CASSRLAASRNEQFF
TRBV6-2/TRBV6-3,TRBJ2-3,CASSYARTHGTDTQYF
TRBV30,TRBJ2-7,CAWSVAGGNEQYF
TRBV12-3/TRBV12-4,TRBJ1-5,CASSKDRGDQPQHF
TRBV5-1,TRBJ2-2,CASSFGAGGIAGELFF
TRBV29-1,TRBJ2-1,CSVDRASRGNEQFF
TRBV3-1,TRBJ2-2,CASSQGVPSGTPKVDTGELFF
TRBV7-2,TRBJ2-7,CASSLAEGIGEQYF
TRBV11-2,TRBJ2-7,CASSLGDRGYEQYF
TRBV7-2,TRBJ2-1,CASSPRALSYNEQFF
TRBV11-1,TRBJ2-1,CASSLGISVSYNEQFF
TRBV20-1,TRBJ2-3,CSARRWGGLSDTQYF
TRBV10-3,TRBJ1-4,CAISRATNEKLFF
TRBV13,TRBJ2-4,CASGGTDKNIQYF
TRBV5-1,TRBJ1-5,CASSLAGTGNQPQHF
TRBV27,TRBJ2-7,CASSSLGLTGNYEQYF
TRBV29-1,TRBJ2-7,CSVRASDEQYF